This T cell receptor (beta chain) appears in the sequencing data of a study of T cell responses to AZD1222 COVID-19 vaccine. General study findings and limits: Reportedly, close to half of spike-specific TCRs are directed against unmutated variant regions.

As for this clone: Its antigen is not identified.

TCRdb's table, derived via immunoSEQ multiplex PCR, lists solely in-frame clones and lacks some. The repertoire holds some 80,000 clones, with 60% to 85% as singletons. Germline CDR1 and CDR2: LNHNV and YYDKDF (reference sequence). The CDR3 consists of 17 residues. V trimming: 0 bases; J trimming: 2 bases; junction bases outside the gene matches: 7. Sequences were derived from peripheral blood, sampled 28 days after the second dose of the MenACWY control vaccine. The chain uses TRBV15 and TRBJ1-1; 9 bases are a match to TRBD1. The clonotype originates from an adult who received the MenACWY meningococcal vaccine as a control. CDR3 region: CATSRDLRTGVNTEAFF. CDR3 coding DNA: TGTGCCACCAGCAGAGATCTGCGGACAGGGGTAAACACTGAAGCTTTCTTT.